The rows below give T cell receptor beta chains drawn from one sample of a study of T cell repertoires in cytomegalovirus infection. In TCRdb, the reads were re-called with MiXCR into one record per CDR3 protein. The table lists 300,000 to 450,000 distinct CDR3 sequences, around 18% of them singletons. Sequenced: PBMCs. The receptors shown here come from a human donor in good health (CMV status not recorded). Some clones in this sample may be carry-over from other donors' samples. CDR3s include the opening cysteine and the closing phenylalanine or tryptophan. The D gene is left open where the match is weak. The size field is filled for only some rows; it gives once, few, many or a size class.

j_call,d_call,clone_size,v_call,cdr3_nt,cdr3_aa
TRBJ1-2,NA,many,TRBV6-2/TRBV6-3,TGTGCCAGCAGGGATTATGGCTACACCTTC,CASRDYGYTF
TRBJ1-4,NA,many,TRBV6-6,TGTGCCAGCAGTTACATGGGGGCGGGGGGTGAAAAACTGTTTTTT,CASSYMGAGGEKLFF
TRBJ2-1,TRBD1,many,TRBV7-2,TGTGCCAGCAGCTTAACCAGGTCCGGGACAGGGATCTATGAGCAGTTCTTC,CASSLTRSGTGIYEQFF
TRBJ2-3,NA,NA,TRBV11-2,TGTGCCAGCAACTCAAGACAGGCCAGTAGCACAGATACGCAGTATTTT,CASNSRQASSTDTQYF
TRBJ1-2,NA,NA,TRBV19,TGTGCCAGTAGTATAGCAGGGATCGACTATGGCTACACCTTC,CASSIAGIDYGYTF
TRBJ1-4,NA,few,TRBV18,TGTGCCAGCTCCGGACCAAAAAGAACTGAAAAACTGTTTTTT,CASSGPKRTEKLFF
TRBJ2-3,NA,NA,TRBV19,TGTGCCAGTAGTTCCCGATCCCCGGGCACAGATACGCAGTATTTT,CASSSRSPGTDTQYF
TRBJ1-1,NA,few,TRBV5-5,TGTGCCAGCAGCTTGGAGACGAACACTGAAGCTTTCTTT,CASSLETNTEAFF
TRBJ1-6,TRBD1,NA,TRBV28,TGTGCCAGCAGCGGACCGGGACAGGGGTTTTCGCCCCTCCACTTT,CASSGPGQGFSPLHF
TRBJ1-1,NA,NA,TRBV14,TGTGCCAGCAGCGAAAGAAGGGGGGGCAAAGCTTTCTTT,CASSERRGGKAFF
TRBJ1-2,TRBD1,NA,TRBV27,TGTGCCAGCAGTCAGGGACAGAACTATGGCTACACCTTC,CASSQGQNYGYTF
TRBJ2-3,NA,many,TRBV7-2,TGTGCCAGCAGCTTTCGCCCTAGCCTGAAAGGCACAGATACGCAGTATTTT,CASSFRPSLKGTDTQYF
TRBJ2-1,TRBD2,NA,TRBV7-2,TGTGCCAGCAGCTTAGTCGGGACTAGCGGGAGGGGAAATGAGCAGTTCTTC,CASSLVGTSGRGNEQFF
TRBJ2-5,NA,many,TRBV7-8,TGTGCCAGCAGCCCAGGACAAGCGGAGACCCAGTACTTC,CASSPGQAETQYF
TRBJ2-7,NA,few,TRBV25-1,TGTGCCTCCCGGGTGGGGTTCGGTTCCTACGAGCAGTACTTC,CASRVGFGSYEQYF
TRBJ2-3,NA,NA,TRBV10-3,TGTGCCATCGCCCTAGCTGGCACAGATACGCAGTATTTT,CAIALAGTDTQYF
TRBJ2-1,NA,many,TRBV12-3/TRBV12-4,TGTGCCAGCAGCGTACTAGCTTACAATGAGCAGTTCTTC,CASSVLAYNEQFF
TRBJ2-1,TRBD2,many,TRBV7-8,TGTGCCAGCAGCTTTTTGCTAGCGGGGGCCTCTAAGCAGTTCTTC,CASSFLLAGASKQFF
TRBJ2-5,TRBD1,NA,TRBV7-3,TGTGCCAGCAGCATTGGACAGGAACAAGAGACCCAGTACTTC,CASSIGQEQETQYF